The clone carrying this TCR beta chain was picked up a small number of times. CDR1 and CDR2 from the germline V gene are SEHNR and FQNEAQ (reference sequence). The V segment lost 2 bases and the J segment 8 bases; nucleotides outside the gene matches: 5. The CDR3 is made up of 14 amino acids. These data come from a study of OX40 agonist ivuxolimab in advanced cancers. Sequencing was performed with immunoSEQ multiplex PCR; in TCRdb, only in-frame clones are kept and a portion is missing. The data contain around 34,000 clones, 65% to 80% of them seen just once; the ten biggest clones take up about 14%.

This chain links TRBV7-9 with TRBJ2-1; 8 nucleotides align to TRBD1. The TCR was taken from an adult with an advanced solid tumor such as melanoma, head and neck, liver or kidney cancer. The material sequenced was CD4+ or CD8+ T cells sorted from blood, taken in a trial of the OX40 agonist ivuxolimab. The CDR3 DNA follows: TGTGCCAGCAGCTTAACTTCGGGACAGGATGAGCAGTTCTTC. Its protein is CASSLTSGQDEQFF.